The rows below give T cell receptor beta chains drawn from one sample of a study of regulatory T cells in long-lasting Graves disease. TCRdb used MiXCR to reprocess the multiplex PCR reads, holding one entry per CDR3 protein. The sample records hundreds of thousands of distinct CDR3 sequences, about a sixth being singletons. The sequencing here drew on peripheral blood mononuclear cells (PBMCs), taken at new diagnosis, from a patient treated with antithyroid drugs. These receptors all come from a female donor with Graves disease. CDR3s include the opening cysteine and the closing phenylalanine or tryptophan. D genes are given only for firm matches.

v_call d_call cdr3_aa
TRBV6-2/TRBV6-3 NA CASSYDRDLEAFF
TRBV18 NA CASSPPVGGDSPLHF
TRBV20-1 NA CSARDRGAANNEQFF
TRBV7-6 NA CASSLGEWEGVYGYTF
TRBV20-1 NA CSVLGPDTQYF
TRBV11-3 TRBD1 CASSDRDRASYEQYF
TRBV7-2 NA CASSPAQGRDTQYF
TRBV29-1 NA CSVERDPGTAQYF
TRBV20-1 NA CSAAERGNQPQHF
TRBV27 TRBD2 CASSLLAGVSNEQFF
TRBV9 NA CASSVAGVGTEAFF
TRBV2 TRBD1 CASSEGRGNQPQHF
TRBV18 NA CASSNYTTYEQYF
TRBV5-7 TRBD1 CASSYGTQGEDGYTF
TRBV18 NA CASSPSSASNTGELFF
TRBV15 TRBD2 CATSKAGGSYEQYF
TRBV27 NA CASKTPGSGANVLTF
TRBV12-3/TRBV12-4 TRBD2 CASRWTSGYEQYF
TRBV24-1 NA CAPRRASSYNSPLHF
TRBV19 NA CASSIDGRGSTGELFF
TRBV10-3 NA CAISEWQGSDEQYF
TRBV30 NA CAWSKADGTQHF
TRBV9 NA CASSPARSLATTTRYEQYF
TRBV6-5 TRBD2 CASSYSTSGRGEQFF
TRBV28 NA CASSLLTADTEAFF
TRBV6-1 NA CASMMTEDNEQYF
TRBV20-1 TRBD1 CSARPGQGIDTQYF
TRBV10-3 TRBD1 CAVTSGTGGTEAFF
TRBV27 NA CASSIQGDNQPQHF
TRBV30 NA CAWSVRNRENTEAFF
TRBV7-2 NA CASSFRARYNEQFF
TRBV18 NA CASSQGAGPFNEQFF
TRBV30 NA CAWSVVGAYGEAFF
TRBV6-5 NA CASSYSMVTAYGYTF
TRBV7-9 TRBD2 CASSLAGETQYF
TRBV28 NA CASSLMGNTEAFF
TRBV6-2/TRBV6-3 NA CASSFPGAGTQYF
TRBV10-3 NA CAIGEWNTGELFF
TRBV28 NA CASSWARGEQYF
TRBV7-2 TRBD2 CASSLWAGGSSYNEQFF
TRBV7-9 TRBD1 CASSLTWTGGETQYF
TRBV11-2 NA CASSRGEISGVTDTQYF
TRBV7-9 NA CASSMMDPPGGPQHF
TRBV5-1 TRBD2 CASSISAGAVNTGELFF
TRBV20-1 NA CSASRDHQETQYF
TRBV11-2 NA CASSLGGGPVSPLHF
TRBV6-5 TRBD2 CASSYSGTSGHLTHNEQFF
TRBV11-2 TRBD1 CASSSGQGFYEQYF
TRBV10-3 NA CAISGTDRYNEQFF
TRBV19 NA CASTPWVRTDTEVFF